A single T cell receptor beta chain is shown here with its context. What it binds is not known. V was clipped by 6 bases and J by 7 bases, with 16 bases between them. The V gene's germline CDR1 is SEHNR and CDR2 FQNEAQ (reference sequence). This CDR3 is built from 14 residues. This specimen belongs to a study of shared clonotypes between healthy human individuals. Study background: For every donor, three CD4 naive, three CD4 memory, two CD8 naive and one CD8 memory plates were used.

Overall study results and limits: In general, naive subsets displayed greater estimated richness than memory subsets did.

Under the authors' procedure: Junction-only sequences produced by ImmunoSEQ had no quality scores, so filtering differed. Produced via immunoSEQ multiplex PCR; TCRdb's table is partial and in-frame only. That table gives V, J and clone size, and the DNA gave D and trimming. This sample carries 2 million or so clones, 90% to 95% of them seen once, and the ten largest clones take 0.13%. All of the donors resided in Nashville, Tennessee, and each was a Caucasian adult. The sequenced material came from naive CD4+ T cells sorted from blood. As for subset: CD45RA+ positively selected. This rearrangement joins TRBV7-9 to TRBJ2-1; possible D gene TRBD2, 5 bases. This TCR derives from a man between 18 and 35 years old in good health. The CDR3 reads CASSQWTLGNEQFF. CDR3 nucleotide sequence: TGTGCCAGCAGTCAATGGACTCTCGGGAATGAGCAGTTCTTC.